The 11 T cell receptor beta chains listed next were all sequenced from one sample in a study of T cells in Graves' hyperthyroidism and ophthalmopathy. Amplified TCR beta CDR3 regions came from RNA transcripts. A set of HTBI primers served as the primers for a first-round RT-PCR of the TCR CDR3. A single record per CDR3 protein comes from TCRdb applying MiXCR to the multiplex PCR reads. The sample carries approximately 300,000 distinct CDR3 sequences, 15% to 20% recorded once. Sequencing was done on a sample of blood. Source of these receptors: a man in his thirties or forties with Graves' hyperthyroidism.

The chain links TRBV5-1 to TRBJ1-2; perhaps TRBD1 as D (5 bases). V was shortened by 2 bases and J by 8 bases, with 19 bases between the two germline ends. Germline CDR1 reads SGHRS; CDR2 reads YFSETQ. The length of the CDR3 is 15 residues. CDR3 protein: CASSFELSGRGGYTF. As DNA, the CDR3 is TGCGCCAGCAGCTTCGAGTTGTCAGGGCGTGGAGGCTACACCTTC.

This clonotype was seen more than once but under ten times. The V gene is TRBV7-9, the J gene TRBJ2-3; D is possibly TRBD1 (5 bases). Germline assignment: CDR1 SEHNR and CDR2 FQNEAQ (reference sequence). The CDR3 consists of 14 residues. V was shortened by 0 bases and J by 6 bases, with 10 bases between the two germline ends. The CDR3 DNA is TGTGCCAGCAGCTTAGCGGATTCAGGGGATACGCAGTATTTT. Its translation is CASSLADSGDTQYF.

This clonotype occurred many times. The chain links TRBV28 to TRBJ2-7; 7 positions agree with TRBD1. Trimming removed 5 bases from V and 5 bases from J; junction bases left unmatched: 9. This CDR3 contains 14 residues. Germline V gene sequence: CDR1 MDHEN, CDR2 SYDVKM. The DNA of the CDR3 is TGTGCCAGCAGTCTGAGACAGGGTCGGCACGAGCAGTACTTC. It encodes CASSLRQGRHEQYF.

The chain couples TRBV5-1 to TRBJ2-3, with D perhaps TRBD2 (6 bases). The V gene lost 7 bases and the J gene lost 4 bases, with 16 bases spanning the gap. Germline V gene sequence: CDR1 SGHRS, CDR2 YFSETQ. CDR3 size: 14 residues. The CDR3 nucleotides read TGCGCCAGCCGTGAGGTAACGGGAGCAGATACGCAGTATTTT. It codes for CASREVTGADTQYF.

The rearrangement links TRBV2 to TRBJ1-5, with TRBD1 matching over 8 bases. The junction had 8 bases not matched to a gene; V was cut back by 8 bases and J by 5 bases. Germline CDR1 and CDR2: SNHLY and FYNNEI. This CDR3 contains 14 residues. This CDR3 reads CASQLGQGYQPQHF. CDR3 bases: TGTGCCAGCCAGCTAGGACAGGGATATCAGCCCCAGCATTTT.

This clonotype was seen a single time. The chain carries TRBV19 and TRBJ2-1; 9 nucleotides match TRBD2. CDR3 length equals 14 residues. After removal of 3 bases from V and 11 bases from J, the junction contained 8 bases not matched to a gene. Germline V CDR1 and CDR2: LNHDA, SQIVND (reference sequence). The CDR3 here is CASSIRTSEDKQFF. The CDR3 DNA reads as TGTGCCAGTAGTATCCGGACTAGCGAAGATAAGCAGTTCTTC.

Ten or more counts support this clonotype. The chain recombines TRBV29-1 with TRBJ2-1; the match to TRBD1 covers 9 bases. With V trimmed by 6 bases and J by 10 bases, 7 bases remained unmatched. CDR3 length: 12 amino acids. CDR1 and CDR2 from the germline V gene are SQVTM and ANQGSEA. The CDR3 spells CSVPGQGREQFF. DNA of the CDR3: TGCAGCGTGCCGGGACAGGGAAGAGAGCAGTTCTTC.

There are many counts of this clonotype. The chain is built from TRBV5-1 and TRBJ2-6; D remains ambiguous. Looked up from germline, CDR1 is SGHRS and CDR2 is YFSETQ. This CDR3 is built from 14 residues. Trimming pared 0 bases from V and 0 bases from J, leaving 1 base between. The CDR3 protein is CASSLGSGANVLTF. CDR3 bases: TGCGCCAGCAGCTTGGGCTCTGGGGCCAACGTCCTGACTTTC.

The genes are TRBV20-1 and TRBJ2-3; D possibly corresponds to TRBD2 (6 bases). Germline values: CDR1 DFQATT, CDR2 SNEGSKA (reference sequence). The CDR3 is 18 amino acids. The V end was cut by 0 bases, the J end by 0 bases, with 19 bases between. CDR3 bases: TGCAGTGCTAGAGATCTCGGAGGGAGGTCGAAGAGCACAGATACGCAGTATTTT. It codes for CSARDLGGRSKSTDTQYF.

This clonotype has a count of ten or more. This rearrangement joins TRBV6-1 to TRBJ2-1; no reliable D call. V lost 1 base and J lost 6, with 1 base in between. The CDR3 consists of 11 residues. The V gene's germline CDR1 is MNHNS and CDR2 SASEGT. The CDR3, as DNA: TGTGCCAGCAGTGAAGTCAATGAGCAGTTCTTC. Its translation is CASSEVNEQFF.

CDR3 loop: CASSPPTGAAQYF. As DNA, the CDR3 is TGTGCCAGCTCACCACCGACAGGGGCAGCCCAGTACTTC. The chain joins TRBV18 to TRBJ2-5; 8 bases align to TRBD1. CDR1 KGHSH and CDR2 LQKENI come from the germline V gene. V was pared by 0 bases and J by 9 bases, with 3 bases of the junction left unmatched. This CDR3 is built from 13 residues.